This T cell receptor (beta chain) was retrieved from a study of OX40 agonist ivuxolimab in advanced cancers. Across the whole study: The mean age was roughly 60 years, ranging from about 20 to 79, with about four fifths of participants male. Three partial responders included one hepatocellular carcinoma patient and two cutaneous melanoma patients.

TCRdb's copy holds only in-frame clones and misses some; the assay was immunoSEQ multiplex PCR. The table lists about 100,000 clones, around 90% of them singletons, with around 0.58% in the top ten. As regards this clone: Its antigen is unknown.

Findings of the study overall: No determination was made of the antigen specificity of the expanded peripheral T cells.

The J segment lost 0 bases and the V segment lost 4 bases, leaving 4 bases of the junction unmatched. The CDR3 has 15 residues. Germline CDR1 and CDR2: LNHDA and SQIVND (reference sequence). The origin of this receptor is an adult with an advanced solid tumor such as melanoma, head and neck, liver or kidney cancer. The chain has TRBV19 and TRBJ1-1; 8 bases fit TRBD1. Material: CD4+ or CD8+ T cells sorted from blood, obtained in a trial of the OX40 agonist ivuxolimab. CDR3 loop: CASSNQGAMNTEAFF. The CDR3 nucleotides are TGTGCCAGTAGTAACCAGGGGGCTATGAACACTGAAGCTTTCTTT.